The clone carrying this T cell receptor (beta chain) was found once. The data were obtained in a study of OX40 agonist ivuxolimab in advanced cancers. Germline V gene data show CDR1 as LGHNA and CDR2 as YSLEER. Trimming took 1 base from V and 0 from J, leaving 10 bases between them. This CDR3 has 15 residues. TCRdb's copy holds only in-frame clones and misses some; the assay was immunoSEQ multiplex PCR. The data hold about 100,000 clones, with around 90% observed a single time. The origin of this receptor is an adult with an advanced solid tumor such as melanoma, head and neck, liver or kidney cancer. The sample in question was CD4+ or CD8+ T cells sorted from blood, obtained in a trial of the OX40 agonist ivuxolimab. This chain links TRBV4-3 with TRBJ2-7; D is uncertain. CDR3 DNA sequence: TGCGCCAGCAGCCAAGCCCCCCAGAGCTCCTACGAGCAGTACTTC. It yields the protein CASSQAPQSSYEQYF.